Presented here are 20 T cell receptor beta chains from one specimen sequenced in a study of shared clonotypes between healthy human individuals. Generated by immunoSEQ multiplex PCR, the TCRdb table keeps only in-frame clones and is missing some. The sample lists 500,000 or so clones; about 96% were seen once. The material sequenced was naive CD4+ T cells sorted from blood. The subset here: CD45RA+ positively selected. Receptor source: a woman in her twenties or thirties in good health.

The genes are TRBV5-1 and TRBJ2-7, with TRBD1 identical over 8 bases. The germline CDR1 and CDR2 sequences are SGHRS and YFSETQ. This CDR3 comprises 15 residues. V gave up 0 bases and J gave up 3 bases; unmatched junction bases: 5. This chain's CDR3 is CASSLVDDRGYEQYF. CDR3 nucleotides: TGCGCCAGCAGCTTGGTAGATGACAGGGGCTACGAGCAGTACTTC.

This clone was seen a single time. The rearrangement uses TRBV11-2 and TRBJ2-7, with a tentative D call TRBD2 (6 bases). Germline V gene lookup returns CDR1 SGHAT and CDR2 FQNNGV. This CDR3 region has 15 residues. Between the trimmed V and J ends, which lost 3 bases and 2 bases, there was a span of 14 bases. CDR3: CASSFGGDPTYEQYF. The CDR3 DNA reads TGTGCCAGCAGCTTCGGAGGGGACCCGACCTACGAGCAGTACTTC.

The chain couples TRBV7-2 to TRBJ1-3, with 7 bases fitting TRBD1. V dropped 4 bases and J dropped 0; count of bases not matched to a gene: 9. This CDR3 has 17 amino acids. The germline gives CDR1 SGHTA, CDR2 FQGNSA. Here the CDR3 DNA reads TGTGCCAGCAGCTCCGATGCAGGGGGAGGCTCTGGAAACACCATATATTTT. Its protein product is CASSSDAGGGSGNTIYF.

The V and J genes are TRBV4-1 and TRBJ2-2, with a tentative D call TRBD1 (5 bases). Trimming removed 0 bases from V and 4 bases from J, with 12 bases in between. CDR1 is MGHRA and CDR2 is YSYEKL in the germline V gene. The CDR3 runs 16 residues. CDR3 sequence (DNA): TGCGCCAGCAGCCAAGACTGGTTGCAGGGCACCGGGGAGCTGTTTTTT. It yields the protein CASSQDWLQGTGELFF.

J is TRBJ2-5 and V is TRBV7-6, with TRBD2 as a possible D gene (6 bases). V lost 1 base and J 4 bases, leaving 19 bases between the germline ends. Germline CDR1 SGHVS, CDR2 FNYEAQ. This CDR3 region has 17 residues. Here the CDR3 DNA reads TGTGCCAGCAGCTTAGGACCGTCCGGGAGAGGAGGAGAGACCCAGTACTTC. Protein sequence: CASSLGPSGRGGETQYF.

CDR3 nucleotide sequence: TGTGCCAGCAGTTATAGGGCGGAGCTGTTTTTT. Translation: CASSYRAELFF. J is TRBJ2-2 and V is TRBV6-6; no firm D call. CDR1 and CDR2 (germline): MNHNY, SVGAGI (reference sequence). V shed 3 bases and J shed 10 bases, with 6 bases lying between them. The CDR3 is 11 residues long.

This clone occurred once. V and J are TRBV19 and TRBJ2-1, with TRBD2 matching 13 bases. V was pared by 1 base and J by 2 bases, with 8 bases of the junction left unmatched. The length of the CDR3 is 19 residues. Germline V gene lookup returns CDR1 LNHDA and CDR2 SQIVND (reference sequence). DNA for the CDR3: TGTGCCAGTAGTATAGCGGTTGGACTAGCGGGAGTAACCTACAATGAGCAGTTCTTC. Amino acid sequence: CASSIAVGLAGVTYNEQFF.

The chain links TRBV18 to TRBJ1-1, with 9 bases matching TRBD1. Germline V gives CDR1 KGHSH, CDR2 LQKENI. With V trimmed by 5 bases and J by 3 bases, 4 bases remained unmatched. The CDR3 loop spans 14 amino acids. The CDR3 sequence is CASSNRGQHTEAFF. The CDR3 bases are TGTGCCAGCTCAAACAGGGGGCAGCACACTGAAGCTTTCTTT. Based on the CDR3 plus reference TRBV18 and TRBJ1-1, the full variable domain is NAGVMQNPRHLVRRRGQEARLRCSPMKGHSHVYWYRQLPEEGLKFMVYLQKENIIDESGMPKERFSAEFPKEGPSILRIQQVVRGDSAAYFCASSNRGQHTEAFFGQGTRLTVV.

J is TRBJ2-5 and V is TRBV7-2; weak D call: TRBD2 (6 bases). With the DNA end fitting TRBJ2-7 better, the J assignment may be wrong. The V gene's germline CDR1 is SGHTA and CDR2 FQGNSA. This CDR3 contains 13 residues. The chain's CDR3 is CASSLAAGHEQYF. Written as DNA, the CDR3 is TGTGCCAGCAGCTTAGCAGCGGGCCACGAGCAGTACTTC.

The CDR3 protein is CASSQDRETGGTQYF. CDR3 bases: TGTGCCAGTTCCCAAGACAGGGAAACCGGGGGGACCCAGTACTTC. The gene calls are TRBV19 and TRBJ2-5, with a possible D match to TRBD1 (7 bases). CDR1 and CDR2 from the germline V gene are LNHDA and SQIVND (reference sequence). The CDR3 loop spans 15 amino acids. The germline V and J ends were trimmed by 8 bases and 7 bases, with 23 bases remaining between them.

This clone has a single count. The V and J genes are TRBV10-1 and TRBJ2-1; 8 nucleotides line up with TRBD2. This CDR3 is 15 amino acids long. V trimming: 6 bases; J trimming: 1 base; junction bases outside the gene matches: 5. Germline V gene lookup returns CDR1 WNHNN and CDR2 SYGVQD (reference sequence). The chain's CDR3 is CASSRTSWSYNEQFF. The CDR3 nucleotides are TGCGCCAGCAGCAGGACTAGCTGGTCCTACAATGAGCAGTTCTTC.

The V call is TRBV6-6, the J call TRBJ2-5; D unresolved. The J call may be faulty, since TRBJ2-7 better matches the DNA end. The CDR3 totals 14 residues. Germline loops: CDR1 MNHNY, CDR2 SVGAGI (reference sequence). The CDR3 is CASKARIDSYEQYF. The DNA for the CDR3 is TGTGCCAGCAAGGCGCGCATTGACTCCTACGAGCAGTACTTC.

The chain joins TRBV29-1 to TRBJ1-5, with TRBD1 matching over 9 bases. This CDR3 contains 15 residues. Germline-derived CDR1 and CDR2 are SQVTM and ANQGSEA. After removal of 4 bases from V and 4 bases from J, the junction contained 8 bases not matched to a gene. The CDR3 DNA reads TGCAGCGTTGCCCGTGGGACAGGGCTTAATCAGCCCCAGCATTTT. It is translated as CSVARGTGLNQPQHF.

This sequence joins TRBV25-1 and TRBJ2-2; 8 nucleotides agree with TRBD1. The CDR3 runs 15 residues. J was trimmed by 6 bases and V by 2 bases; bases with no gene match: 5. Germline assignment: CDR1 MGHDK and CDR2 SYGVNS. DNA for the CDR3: TGTGCCAGCAGTGAACCCCACAGGGGGTCCGGGGAGCTGTTTTTT. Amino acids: CASSEPHRGSGELFF. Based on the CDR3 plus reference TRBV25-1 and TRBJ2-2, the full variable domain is EADIYQTPRYLVIGTGKKITLECSQTMGHDKMYWYQQDPGMELHLIHYSYGVNSTEKGDLSSESTVSRIRTEHFPLTLESARPSHTSQYLCASSEPHRGSGELFFGEGSRLTVL.

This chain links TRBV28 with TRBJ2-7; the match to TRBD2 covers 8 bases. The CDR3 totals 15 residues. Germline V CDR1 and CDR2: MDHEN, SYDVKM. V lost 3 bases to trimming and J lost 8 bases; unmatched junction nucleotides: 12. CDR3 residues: CASSFHTSGPLKQYF. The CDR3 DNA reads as TGTGCCAGCAGTTTTCATACTAGCGGCCCTTTAAAGCAGTACTTC. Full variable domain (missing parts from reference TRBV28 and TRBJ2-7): DVKVTQSSRYLVKRTGEKVFLECVQDMDHENMFWYRQDPGLGLRLIYFSYDVKMKEKGDIPEGYSVSREKKERFSLILESASTNQTSMYLCASSFHTSGPLKQYFGPGTRLTVT.

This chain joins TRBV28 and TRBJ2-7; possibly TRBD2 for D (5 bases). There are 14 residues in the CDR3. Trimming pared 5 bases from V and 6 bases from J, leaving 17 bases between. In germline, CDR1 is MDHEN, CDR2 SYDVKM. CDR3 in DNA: TGTGCCAGCAGTGGACCGGGAAGGGCGGGCGAGCAGTACTTC. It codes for CASSGPGRAGEQYF. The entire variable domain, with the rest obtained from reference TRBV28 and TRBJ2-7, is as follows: DVKVTQSSRYLVKRTGEKVFLECVQDMDHENMFWYRQDPGLGLRLIYFSYDVKMKEKGDIPEGYSVSREKKERFSLILESASTNQTSMYLCASSGPGRAGEQYFGPGTRLTVT.

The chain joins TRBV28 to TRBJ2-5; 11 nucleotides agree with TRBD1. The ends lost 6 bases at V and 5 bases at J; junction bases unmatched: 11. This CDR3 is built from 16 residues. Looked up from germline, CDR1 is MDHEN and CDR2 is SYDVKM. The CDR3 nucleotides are TGTGCCAGCAGCAAACTCGGACAGGGGGCGGGGGAGACCCAGTACTTC. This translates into CASSKLGQGAGETQYF.

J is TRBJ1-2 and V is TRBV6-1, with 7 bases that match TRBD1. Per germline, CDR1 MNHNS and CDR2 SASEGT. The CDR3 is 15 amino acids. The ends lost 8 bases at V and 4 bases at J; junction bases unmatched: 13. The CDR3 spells CASSIYRGPFYGYTF. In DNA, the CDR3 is TGTGCCAGCTCCATTTACAGGGGCCCCTTCTATGGCTACACCTTC.

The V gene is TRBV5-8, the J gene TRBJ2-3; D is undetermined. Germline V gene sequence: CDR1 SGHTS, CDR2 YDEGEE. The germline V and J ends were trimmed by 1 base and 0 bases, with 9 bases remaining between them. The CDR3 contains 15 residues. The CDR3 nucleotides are TGTGCCAGCAGCTTGAGGAGCGCCAGCACAGATACGCAGTATTTT. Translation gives CASSLRSASTDTQYF.

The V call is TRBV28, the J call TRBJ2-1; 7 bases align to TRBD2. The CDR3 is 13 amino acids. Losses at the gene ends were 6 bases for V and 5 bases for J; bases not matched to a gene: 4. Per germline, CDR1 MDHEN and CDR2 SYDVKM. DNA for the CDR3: TGTGCCAGCAGGTACGGGACTAACAATGAGCAGTTCTTC. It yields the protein CASRYGTNNEQFF.